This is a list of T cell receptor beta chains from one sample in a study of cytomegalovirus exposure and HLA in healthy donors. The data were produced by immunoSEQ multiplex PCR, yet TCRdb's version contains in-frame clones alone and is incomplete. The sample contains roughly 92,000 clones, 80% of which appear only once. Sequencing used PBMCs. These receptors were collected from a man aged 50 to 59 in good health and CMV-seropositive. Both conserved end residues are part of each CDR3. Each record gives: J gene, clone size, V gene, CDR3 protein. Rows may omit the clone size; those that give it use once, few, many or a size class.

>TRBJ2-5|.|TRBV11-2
CASSLESLAGAGTQYF
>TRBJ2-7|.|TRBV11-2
CASSLAPRLVETYEQYF
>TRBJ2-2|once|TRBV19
CASSMGVSDGGNTGELFF
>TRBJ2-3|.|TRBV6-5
CASGTSGSTDTQYF
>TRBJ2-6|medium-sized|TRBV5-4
CASSFPGQSSGANVLTF
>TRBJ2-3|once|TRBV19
CASSIVVAYTDTQYF
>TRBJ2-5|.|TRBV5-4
CASSLLGEGLGETQYF
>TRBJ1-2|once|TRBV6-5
CASSYSGTGVGYTF
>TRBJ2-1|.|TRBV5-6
CASSFYPSLHEQFF
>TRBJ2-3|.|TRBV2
CAGAPSGVSDTQYF
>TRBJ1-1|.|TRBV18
CASSTAVGATEAFF
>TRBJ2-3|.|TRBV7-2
CASSPPLAARTDTQYF
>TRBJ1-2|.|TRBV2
CASSFLDRGDGYTF
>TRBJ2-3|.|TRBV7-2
CASSHSSGSGTDTQYF
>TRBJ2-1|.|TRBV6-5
CASSYSVSSGAWEQFF
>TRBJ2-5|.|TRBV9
CASSPPVARGQETQYF
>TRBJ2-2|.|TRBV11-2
CASSLGQGAGELFF
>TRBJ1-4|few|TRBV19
CAAQDRTNEKLFF
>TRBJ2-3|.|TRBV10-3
CAISRGTGGDTQYF
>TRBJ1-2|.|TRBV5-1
CASSSKQGTNYGYTF
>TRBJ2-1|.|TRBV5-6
CASSPEASGSVLSEEQFF
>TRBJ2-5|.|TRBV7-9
CSSSLPSRGGGKETQYF
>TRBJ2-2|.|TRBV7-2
CASSSIGPGELFF
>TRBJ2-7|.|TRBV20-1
CSAIGGYEQYF
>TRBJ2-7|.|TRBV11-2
CASSLADRPHEQYF
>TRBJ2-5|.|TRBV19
CASSPPRTRLETQYF
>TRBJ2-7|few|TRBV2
CASRAGRDSPTGEYF
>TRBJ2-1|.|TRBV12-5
CASGPGTSGYNEQFF
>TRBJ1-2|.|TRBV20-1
CSAGEQGCHTF
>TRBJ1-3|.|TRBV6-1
CASRGTDAGNTIYF
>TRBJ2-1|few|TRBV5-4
CASSSPSGSLNEQFF
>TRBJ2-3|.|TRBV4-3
CASSLGGNGRTADTQYF
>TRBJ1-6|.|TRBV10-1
CASSDGSSSPNSPLHF
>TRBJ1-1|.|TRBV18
CASSRQGIHGAEAFF
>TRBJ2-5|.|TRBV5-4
CASSGDSQETQYF
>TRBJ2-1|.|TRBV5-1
CASSPRPRETDNEQFF
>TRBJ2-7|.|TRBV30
CAWDLRGNYEQYF
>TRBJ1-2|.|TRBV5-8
CANSRRDINYGYTF
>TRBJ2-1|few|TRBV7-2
CASSPGGTGNKQFF
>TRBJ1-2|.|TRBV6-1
CASSLRGGNYGYTF
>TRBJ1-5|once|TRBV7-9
CSSSPTGDHQPQHF
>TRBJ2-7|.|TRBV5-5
CASSPGLAGEFSHEQYF
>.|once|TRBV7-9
CASSGGLAHAYEQYF
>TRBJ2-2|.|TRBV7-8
CASSAVQGMNTGELFF
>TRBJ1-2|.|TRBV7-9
CSSSLISWDINYGYTF
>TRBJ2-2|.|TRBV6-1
CASRLGTANTGELFF
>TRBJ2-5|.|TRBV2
CASTRDRGWQETQYF
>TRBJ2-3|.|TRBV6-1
CASTVTDTQYF
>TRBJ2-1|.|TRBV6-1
CASSGGGTRGEQFF
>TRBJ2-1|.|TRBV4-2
CASSQVRRGGVGYNEQFF
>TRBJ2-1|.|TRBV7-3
CASSPKGLAGRKYNEQFF
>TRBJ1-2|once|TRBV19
CASTPNPQGRDGYTF
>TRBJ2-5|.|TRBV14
CASSQDNVQETQYF
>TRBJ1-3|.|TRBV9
CASSVGPGIDGNTIYF
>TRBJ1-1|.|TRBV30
CAWSGANTEAFF
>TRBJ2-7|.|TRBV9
CASSFSPSAGVVEQYF
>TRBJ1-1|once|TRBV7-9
CASSLDGFEAFF
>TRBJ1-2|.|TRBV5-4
CASSLDRAISGYTF
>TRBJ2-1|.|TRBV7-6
CASSYTSGSNSYNEQFF